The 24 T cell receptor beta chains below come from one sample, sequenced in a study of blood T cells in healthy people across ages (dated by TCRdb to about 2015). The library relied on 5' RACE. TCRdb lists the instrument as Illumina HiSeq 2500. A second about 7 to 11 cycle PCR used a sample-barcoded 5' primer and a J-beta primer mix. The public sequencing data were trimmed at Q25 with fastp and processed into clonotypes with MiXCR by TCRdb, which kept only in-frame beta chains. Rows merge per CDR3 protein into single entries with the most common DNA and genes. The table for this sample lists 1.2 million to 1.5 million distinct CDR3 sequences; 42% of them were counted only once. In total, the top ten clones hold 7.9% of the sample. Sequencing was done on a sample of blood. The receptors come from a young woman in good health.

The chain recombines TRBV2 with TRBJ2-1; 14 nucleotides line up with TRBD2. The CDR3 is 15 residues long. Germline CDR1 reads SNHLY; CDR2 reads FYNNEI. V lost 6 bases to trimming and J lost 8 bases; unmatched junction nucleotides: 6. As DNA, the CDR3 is TGTGCCAGCAGGGGCCGACTAGCGGGGGGGGATGAGCAGTTCTTC. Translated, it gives CASRGRLAGGDEQFF.

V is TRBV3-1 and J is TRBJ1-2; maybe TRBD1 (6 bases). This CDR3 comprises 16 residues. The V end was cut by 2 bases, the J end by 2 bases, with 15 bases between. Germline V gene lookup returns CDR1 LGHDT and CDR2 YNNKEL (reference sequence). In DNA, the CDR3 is TGTGCCAGCAGCCAATCCTTGACAGGCGTCAACTATGGCTACACCTTC. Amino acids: CASSQSLTGVNYGYTF.

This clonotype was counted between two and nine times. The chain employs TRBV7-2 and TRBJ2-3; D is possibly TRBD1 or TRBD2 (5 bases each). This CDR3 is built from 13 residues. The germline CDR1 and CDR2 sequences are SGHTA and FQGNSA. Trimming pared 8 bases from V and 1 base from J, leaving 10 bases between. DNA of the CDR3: TGTGCCAGCTGGGACCGCGGCACAGATACGCAGTATTTT. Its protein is CASWDRGTDTQYF.

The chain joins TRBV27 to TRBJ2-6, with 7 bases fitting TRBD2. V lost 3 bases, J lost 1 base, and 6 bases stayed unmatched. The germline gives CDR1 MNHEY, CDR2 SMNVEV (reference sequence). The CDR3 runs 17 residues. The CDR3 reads CASSFGGTLSGANVLTF. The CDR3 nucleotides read TGTGCCAGCAGTTTCGGGGGGACGTTGTCTGGGGCCAACGTCCTGACTTTC. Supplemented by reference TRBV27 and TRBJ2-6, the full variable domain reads EAQVTQNPRYLITVTGKKLTVTCSQNMNHEYMSWYRQDPGLGLRQIYYSMNVEVTDKGDVPEGYKVSRKEKRNFPLILESPSPNQTSLYFCASSFGGTLSGANVLTFGAGSRLTVL.

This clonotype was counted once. CDR3 loop: CASSFTAGGNQPQHF. For the CDR3, the DNA is TGTGCCAGCAGTTTCACGGCAGGGGGAAATCAGCCCCAGCATTTT. The rearrangement uses TRBV28 and TRBJ1-5, with TRBD1 matching over 7 bases. Looked up from germline, CDR1 is MDHEN and CDR2 is SYDVKM. Unmatched junction bases numbered 6, after V lost 3 bases and J lost 4 bases. The CDR3 has 15 residues.

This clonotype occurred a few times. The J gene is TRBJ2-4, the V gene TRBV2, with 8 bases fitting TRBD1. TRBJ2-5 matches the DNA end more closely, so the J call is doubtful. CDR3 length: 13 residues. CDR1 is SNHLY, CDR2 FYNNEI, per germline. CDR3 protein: CASSKDRAKTQYF. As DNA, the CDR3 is TGTGCCAGCAGTAAGGACAGGGCGAAGACCCAGTACTTC.

CDR3 DNA: TGTGCCAGCAGCCAGACCGGGGGGGTCGATGAGCAGTACTTC. This sequence encodes CASSQTGGVDEQYF. The chain carries TRBV3-1 and TRBJ2-7, with 8 bases lining up with TRBD2. Germline assignment: CDR1 LGHDT and CDR2 YNNKEL (reference sequence). V lost 3 bases and J lost 7; bases outside the gene matches: 8. This CDR3 contains 14 residues.

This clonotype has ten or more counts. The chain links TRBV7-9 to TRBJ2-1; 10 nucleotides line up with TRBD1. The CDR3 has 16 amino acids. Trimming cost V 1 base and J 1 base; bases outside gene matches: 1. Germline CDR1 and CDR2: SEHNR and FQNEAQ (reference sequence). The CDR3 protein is CASSLGQGASYNEQFF. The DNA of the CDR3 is TGTGCCAGCAGCTTAGGACAGGGGGCGTCCTACAATGAGCAGTTCTTC.

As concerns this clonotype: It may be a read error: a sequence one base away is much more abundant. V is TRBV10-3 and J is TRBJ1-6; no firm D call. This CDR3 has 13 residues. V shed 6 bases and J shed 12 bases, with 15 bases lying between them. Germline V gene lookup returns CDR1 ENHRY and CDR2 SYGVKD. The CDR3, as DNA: TGTGCCATCAGGGATGACGGGGTGGGACCCCTCCACTTT. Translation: CAIRDDGVGPLHF.

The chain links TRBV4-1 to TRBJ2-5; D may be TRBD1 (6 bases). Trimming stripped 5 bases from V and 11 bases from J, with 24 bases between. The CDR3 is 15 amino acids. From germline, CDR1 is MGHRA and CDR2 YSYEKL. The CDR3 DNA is TGCGCCAGCAGCATCGAAGGGGGAGTTGGCAATGAGCAGTACTTC. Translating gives CASSIEGGVGNEQYF.

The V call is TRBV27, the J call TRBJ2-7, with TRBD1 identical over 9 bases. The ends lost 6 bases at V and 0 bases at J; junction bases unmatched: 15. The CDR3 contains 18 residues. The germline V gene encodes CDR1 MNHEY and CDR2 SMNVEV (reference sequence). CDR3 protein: CASRPGQGLLVASYEQYF. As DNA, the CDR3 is TGTGCCAGCAGGCCGGGACAGGGTCTTCTAGTGGCCTCCTACGAGCAGTACTTC.

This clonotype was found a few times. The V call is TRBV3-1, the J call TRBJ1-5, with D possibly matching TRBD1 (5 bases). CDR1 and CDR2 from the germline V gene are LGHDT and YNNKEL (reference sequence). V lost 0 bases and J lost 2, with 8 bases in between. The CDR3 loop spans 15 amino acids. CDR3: CASSQEPGGNQPQHF. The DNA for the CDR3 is TGTGCCAGCAGCCAAGAACCGGGGGGCAATCAGCCCCAGCATTTT.

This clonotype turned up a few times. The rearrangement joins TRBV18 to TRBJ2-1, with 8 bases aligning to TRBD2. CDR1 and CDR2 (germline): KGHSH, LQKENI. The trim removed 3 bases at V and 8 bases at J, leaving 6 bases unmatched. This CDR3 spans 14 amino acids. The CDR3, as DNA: TGTGCCAGCTCACCCGGGGGGGCCCCCGATGAGCAGTTCTTC. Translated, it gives CASSPGGAPDEQFF.

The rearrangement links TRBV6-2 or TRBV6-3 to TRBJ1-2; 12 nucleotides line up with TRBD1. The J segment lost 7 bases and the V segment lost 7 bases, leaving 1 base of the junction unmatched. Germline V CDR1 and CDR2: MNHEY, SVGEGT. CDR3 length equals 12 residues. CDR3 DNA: TGTGCCAGCAAGGGACAGGGGGCTGGCTACACCTTC. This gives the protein CASKGQGAGYTF.

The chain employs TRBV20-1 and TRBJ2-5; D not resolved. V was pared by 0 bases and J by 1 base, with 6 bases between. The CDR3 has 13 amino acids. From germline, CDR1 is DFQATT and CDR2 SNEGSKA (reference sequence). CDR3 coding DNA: TGCAGTGCTAGAGATTTTCGCCAAGAGACCCAGTACTTC. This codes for CSARDFRQETQYF.

The CDR3 region is CAISGRQGGHGELFF. The CDR3 bases are TGTGCCATCAGTGGCAGACAGGGGGGTCACGGGGAGCTGTTTTTT. This chain links TRBV10-3 with TRBJ2-2, with 9 bases matching TRBD1. The CDR3 covers 15 residues. Germline V gene sequence: CDR1 ENHRY, CDR2 SYGVKD. After removal of 4 bases from V and 7 bases from J, the junction contained 7 bases not matched to a gene.

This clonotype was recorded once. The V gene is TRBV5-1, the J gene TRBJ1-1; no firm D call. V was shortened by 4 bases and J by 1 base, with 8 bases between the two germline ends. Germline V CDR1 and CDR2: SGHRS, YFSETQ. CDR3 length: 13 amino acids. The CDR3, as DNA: TGCGCCAGCAGCGCGGACCAGAACACTGAAGCTTTCTTT. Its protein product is CASSADQNTEAFF. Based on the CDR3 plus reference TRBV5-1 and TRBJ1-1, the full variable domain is KAGVTQTPRYLIKTRGQQVTLSCSPISGHRSVSWYQQTPGQGLQFLFEYFSETQRNKGNFPGRFSGRQFSNSRSEMNVSTLELGDSALYLCASSADQNTEAFFGQGTRLTVV.

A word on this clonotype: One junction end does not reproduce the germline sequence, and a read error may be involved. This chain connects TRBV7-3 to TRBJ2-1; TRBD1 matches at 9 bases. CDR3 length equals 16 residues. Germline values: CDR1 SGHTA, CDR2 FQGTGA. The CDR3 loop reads CAGSLRGTGFYNEQFF. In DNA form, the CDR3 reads TGTGCCGGCAGCTTAAGGGGGACAGGGTTCTACAATGAGCAGTTCTTC.

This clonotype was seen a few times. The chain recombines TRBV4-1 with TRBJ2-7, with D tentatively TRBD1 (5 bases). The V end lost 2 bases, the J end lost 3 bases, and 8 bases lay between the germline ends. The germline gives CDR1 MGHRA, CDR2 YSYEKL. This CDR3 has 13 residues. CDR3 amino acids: CASSQYRGYEQYF. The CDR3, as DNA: TGCGCCAGCAGCCAATATAGGGGCTACGAGCAGTACTTC.

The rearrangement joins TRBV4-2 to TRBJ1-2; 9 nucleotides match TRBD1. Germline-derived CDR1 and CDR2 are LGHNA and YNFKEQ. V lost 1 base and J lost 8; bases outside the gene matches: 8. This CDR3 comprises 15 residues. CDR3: CASSQVVDRGAGYTF. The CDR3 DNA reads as TGTGCCAGCAGCCAAGTAGTGGACAGGGGTGCCGGCTACACCTTC.

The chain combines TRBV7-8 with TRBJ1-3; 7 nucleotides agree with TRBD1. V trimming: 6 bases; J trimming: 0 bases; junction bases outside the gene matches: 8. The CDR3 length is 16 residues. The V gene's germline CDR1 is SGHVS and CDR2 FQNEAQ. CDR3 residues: CASRALGTDSGNTIYF. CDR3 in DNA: TGTGCCAGCAGGGCTCTGGGGACAGACTCTGGAAACACCATATATTTT. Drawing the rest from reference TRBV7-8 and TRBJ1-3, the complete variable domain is GAGVSQSPRYKVAKRGQDVALRCDPISGHVSLFWYQQALGQGPEFLTYFQNEAQLDKSGLPSDRFFAERPEGSVSTLKIQRTQQEDSAVYLCASRALGTDSGNTIYFGEGSWLTVV.

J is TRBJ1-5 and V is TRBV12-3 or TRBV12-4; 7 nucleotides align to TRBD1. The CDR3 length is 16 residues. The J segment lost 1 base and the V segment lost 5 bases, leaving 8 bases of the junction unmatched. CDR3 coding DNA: TGTGCCAGCAGTCATACTTGGACAGGAAGCAATCAGCCCCAGCATTTT. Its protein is CASSHTWTGSNQPQHF.

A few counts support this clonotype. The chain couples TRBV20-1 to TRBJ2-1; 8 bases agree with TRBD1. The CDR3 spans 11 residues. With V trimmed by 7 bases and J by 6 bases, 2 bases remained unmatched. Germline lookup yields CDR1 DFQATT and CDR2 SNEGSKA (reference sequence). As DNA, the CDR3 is TGCAGTGGACAGGGGCTCAATGAGCAGTTCTTC. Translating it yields CSGQGLNEQFF.

The CDR3 DNA reads TGTGCCAGCGGGGCCGCGGGCCTACTGTACAATGAGCAGTTCTTC. It yields the protein CASGAAGLLYNEQFF. The chain carries TRBV3-1 and TRBJ2-1, with D tentatively TRBD1 or TRBD2 (5 bases each). Germline V CDR1 and CDR2: LGHDT, YNNKEL (reference sequence). The CDR3 runs 15 residues. V gave up 8 bases and J gave up 4 bases, with 18 bases separating them.